This T cell receptor (beta chain) derives from a study of CD8 T cells in ankylosing spondylitis. The study, taken as a whole, reports: Reportedly, significant enrichment of disease-linked clones occurred in matched ankylosing spondylitis synovial fluid. Relatively rare in peripheral blood, disease-linked clones were also CD8+. Earlier work had already found some motif variants in reactive arthritis synovial fluid and blood. Among TCR beta sequences, a motif of under ten highly homologous variants appeared characteristic of ankylosing spondylitis blood.

Making use of molecular barcodes, quantitative 5'-RACE generated TCR beta libraries. TCRdb fed the 5' RACE reads into MiXCR, producing one record per CDR3 protein. The table includes about 440,000 distinct CDR3 sequences, approximately 17% detected once. For this clonotype: Its antigen is not known.

The CDR3 loop spans 14 amino acids. Germline V lookup: CDR1 MNHNS, CDR2 SASEGT. Trimming left V 6 bases short and J 3 bases short, with 12 bases between. The sequence was obtained from a male donor with ankylosing spondylitis. The chain combines TRBV6-1 with TRBJ1-5; D is unresolved. Sequenced sample: blood, either unsorted or a sorted T cell fraction (not recorded which). Written as DNA, the CDR3 is TGTGCCAGCAGCCCCAGACAAACCAATCAGCCCCAGCATTTT. Its translation: CASSPRQTNQPQHF.